This TCR beta chain was found in a study of long-term antiretroviral therapy in people with HIV. The study, taken as a whole, reports: It was observed that HIV repertoires exhibited narrower CDR3 length ranges than controls. At every time point, clones expanded before ART dominated the repertoire.

Germline-derived CDR1 and CDR2 are PRHDT and FYEKMQ (reference sequence). The J segment lost 3 bases and the V segment lost 5 bases, leaving 4 bases of the junction unmatched. The length of the CDR3 is 13 residues. With regard to this clone: Its target is unknown.

immunoSEQ v3.0 was run at survey level. The data were produced by immunoSEQ multiplex PCR, yet TCRdb's version contains in-frame clones alone and is incomplete. In the table there are more than 25,000 clones, about 93% of which are singletons. From each donor, at least one pre-ART PBMC sample and at least two post-ART PBMC samples were obtained. The chain uses TRBV13 and TRBJ2-7, with 7 bases fitting TRBD1. This sample comprised unsorted PBMCs, obtained less than 6.8 years after starting antiretroviral therapy. The clonotype originates from a woman aged 40 to 50 with HIV. The CDR3 DNA sequence: TGTGCCAGCAGCGACAGGGTAAGCTACGAGCAGTACTTC. Translating it yields CASSDRVSYEQYF.